The 2 T cell receptor beta chains presented below share a single source sample, sequenced in a study of response to subunit inactivated influenza vaccine. TCRdb ran MiXCR on the RT-PCR reads and lists one entry per CDR3 protein. Of roughly 160,000 distinct CDR3 sequences in the sample, 11% were seen once. The material was non-naive T cells sorted from PBMCs, obtained roughly 47 days after vaccination. The origin of the receptors is a man between 50 and 59 years old who received an inactivated influenza vaccine.

This clonotype has at least ten counts. V gene TRBV20-1 combines with J gene TRBJ2-1; 7 nucleotides line up with TRBD2. The CDR3 totals 17 residues. Per the germline V gene, CDR1 is DFQATT and CDR2 is SNEGSKA (reference sequence). V shed 1 base and J 7 bases; nucleotides not matched to a gene: 16. The CDR3 region has the DNA TGCAGTGCTAGAGGAATTTTGGCTAGCGGAGGCGCTAATGAGCAGTTCTTC. Translation: CSARGILASGGANEQFF.

The chain links TRBV6-5 to TRBJ1-2; unclear D gene. Germline V gene lookup returns CDR1 MNHEY and CDR2 SVGAGI. The CDR3 runs 13 residues. V lost 3 bases to trimming and J lost 7 bases, with 12 bases between them. CDR3 coding DNA: TGTGCCAGCAGTTATGCGTCTCCCGGTGGCTACACCTTC. This codes for CASSYASPGGYTF.